The source of this T cell receptor beta chain is a study of Graves' ophthalmopathy and Graves' hyperthyroidism. TCR beta CDR3 amplification used RNA transcripts. RT-PCR was first run with HTBI primers, then multiplex PCR in a second round. TCRdb called the multiplex PCR reads again in MiXCR, with one record for every CDR3 protein. Of over a million distinct CDR3 sequences listed, approximately 35% were seen once; the top ten hold around 10%. A word on this clonotype: A read error may be the cause here, since a much bigger clone is one base away.

Germline assignment: CDR1 WNHNN and CDR2 SYGVQD (reference sequence). The CDR3 length is 13 residues. The ends were cut back, 5 bases at V and 3 bases at J, with 10 bases in the middle. Patients in the hyperthyroidism group, adults aged 18 to 65, were newly diagnosed, under 2 months' duration. The chain links TRBV10-1 to TRBJ2-5, with D hard to call. The origin of this receptor is an adult man with Graves' hyperthyroidism. The sequenced sample consisted of peripheral blood or thyroid tissue (not recorded which). In DNA, the CDR3 is TGCGCCAGCAGTAGGCAAAAAGAAGAGACCCAGTACTTC. Residues: CASSRQKEETQYF.